This T cell receptor (beta chain) was observed in a study of identical twins. Healthy Caucasians were all of the donors. Study conclusions and caveats: Out-of-frame alpha sequences shared by twins showed excess low generation probability. Conclusions rested on cross-sectional statistics rather than following the same donors.

Of note for this clonotype: No antigen is known for it.

One entry per CDR3 protein results from TCRdb running MiXCR on the 5' RACE reads. The sample includes 750,000 to 950,000 distinct CDR3 sequences, 10% to 15% of them seen just once. The sample was also linked to a second study, of yellow fever vaccine responses in identical twins.

Sequencing was carried out using PBMCs. This TCR derives from a woman aged 18-29 years in good health.

The CDR3 here is CSVDPFDLRAYNEQFF. Written as DNA, the CDR3 is TGCAGCGTTGACCCGTTTGACCTGAGAGCTTACAATGAGCAGTTCTTC. This sequence joins TRBV29-1 and TRBJ2-1; D ambiguous. Germline CDR1 reads SQVTM; CDR2 reads ANQGSEA. The CDR3 runs 16 residues. With 3 bases removed from V and 4 bases from J, the gap between germline ends came to 19 bases.